The clone carrying this T cell receptor (beta chain) was recorded at least ten times. The library had UMIs added by 3' ligation of an oligonucleotide to TCR cDNA. RNA was extracted from 2 to 2.5 ml of whole blood of healthy adults. Reverse transcription used DNase-treated unsorted total RNA, aiming for about 1 to 1000 ng. This record comes from a study of naive and memory T cell subsets. The SP2 primer and nested alpha and beta constant region primers amplified ligated cDNA in four rounds. TCRdb itself ran the 5' RACE reads through MiXCR, one entry per CDR3 protein. The data hold 55,000 to 70,000 distinct CDR3 sequences, with more than 7% observed a single time. Looked up from germline, CDR1 is MGHRA and CDR2 is YSYEKL. V dropped 0 bases and J dropped 3; count of bases not matched to a gene: 13. The CDR3 contains 20 residues.

The chain uses TRBV4-1 and TRBJ2-1; 11 bases line up with TRBD2. The receptor's source is a male donor in good health. CDR3 loop: CASSQEGTSGARPIYNEQFF. As DNA, the CDR3 is TGCGCCAGCAGCCAAGAGGGGACTAGCGGTGCCCGCCCAATCTACAATGAGCAGTTCTTC.